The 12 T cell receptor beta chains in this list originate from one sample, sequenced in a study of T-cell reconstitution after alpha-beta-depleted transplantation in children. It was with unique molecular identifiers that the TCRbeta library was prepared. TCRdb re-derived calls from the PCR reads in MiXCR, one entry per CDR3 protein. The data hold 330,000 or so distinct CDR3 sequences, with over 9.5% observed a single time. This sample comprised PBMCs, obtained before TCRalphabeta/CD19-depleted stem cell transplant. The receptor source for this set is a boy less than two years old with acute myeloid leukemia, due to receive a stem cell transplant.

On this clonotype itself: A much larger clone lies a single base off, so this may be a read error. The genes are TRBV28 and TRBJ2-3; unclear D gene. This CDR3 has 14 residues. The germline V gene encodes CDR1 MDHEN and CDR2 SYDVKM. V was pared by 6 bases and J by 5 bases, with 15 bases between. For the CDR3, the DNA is TGTGCCAGCAGCCTTATCTCGATTGGAGATACGCAGTATTTT. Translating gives CASSLISIGDTQYF.

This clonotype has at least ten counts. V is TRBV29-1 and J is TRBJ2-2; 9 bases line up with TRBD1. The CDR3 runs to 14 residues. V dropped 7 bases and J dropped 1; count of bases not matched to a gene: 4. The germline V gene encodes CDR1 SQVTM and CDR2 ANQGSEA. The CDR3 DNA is TGCAGCGCACGGACAGGGGTGAACACCGGGGAGCTGTTTTTT. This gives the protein CSARTGVNTGELFF.

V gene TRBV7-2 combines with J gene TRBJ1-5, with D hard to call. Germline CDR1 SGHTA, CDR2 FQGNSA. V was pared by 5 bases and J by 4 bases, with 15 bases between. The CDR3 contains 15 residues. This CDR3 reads CASSRLSGENQPQHF. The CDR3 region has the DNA TGTGCCAGCAGCCGTTTGTCCGGCGAAAATCAGCCCCAGCATTTT.

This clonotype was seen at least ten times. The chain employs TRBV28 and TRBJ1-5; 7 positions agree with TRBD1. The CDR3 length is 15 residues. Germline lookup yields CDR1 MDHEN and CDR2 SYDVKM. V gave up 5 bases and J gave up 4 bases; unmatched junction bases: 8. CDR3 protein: CASSNRGVRNQPQHF. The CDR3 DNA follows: TGTGCCAGCAGTAACAGGGGAGTAAGGAATCAGCCCCAGCATTTT.

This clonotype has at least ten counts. CDR3 residues: CASSLANRAYYEQYF. In nucleotides, the CDR3 is TGTGCCAGCAGCTTAGCTAACAGGGCCTACTACGAGCAGTACTTC. This rearrangement joins TRBV7-2 to TRBJ2-7; D possibly corresponds to TRBD1 (6 bases). The CDR3 has 15 amino acids. Germline V gene data show CDR1 as SGHTA and CDR2 as FQGNSA. Trimming stripped 0 bases from V and 3 bases from J, with 12 bases between.

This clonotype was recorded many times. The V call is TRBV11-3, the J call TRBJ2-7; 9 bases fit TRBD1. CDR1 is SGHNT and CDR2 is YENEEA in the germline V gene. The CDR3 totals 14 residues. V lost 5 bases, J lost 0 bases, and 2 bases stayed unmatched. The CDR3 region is CASSRTGASYEQYF. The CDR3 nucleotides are TGTGCCAGCAGCCGGACAGGGGCCTCCTACGAGCAGTACTTC.

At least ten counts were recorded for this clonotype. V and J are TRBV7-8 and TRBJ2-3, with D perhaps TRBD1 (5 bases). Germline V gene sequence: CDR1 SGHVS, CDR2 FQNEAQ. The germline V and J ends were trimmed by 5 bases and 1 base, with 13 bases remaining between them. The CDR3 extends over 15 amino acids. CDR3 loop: CASSVGSQGTDTQYF. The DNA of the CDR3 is TGTGCCAGCAGCGTGGGGTCACAGGGCACAGATACGCAGTATTTT.

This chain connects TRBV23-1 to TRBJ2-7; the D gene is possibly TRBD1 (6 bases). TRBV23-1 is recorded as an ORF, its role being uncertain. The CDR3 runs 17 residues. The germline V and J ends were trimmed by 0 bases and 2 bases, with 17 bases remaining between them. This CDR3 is CASSQSPGDKRTYEQYF. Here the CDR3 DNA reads TGCGCCAGCAGTCAATCGCCCGGGGACAAGAGGACCTACGAGCAGTACTTC.

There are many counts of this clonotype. This CDR3 reads CSGGPGKNIQYF. In nucleotides, the CDR3 is TGCAGCGGGGGGCCTGGCAAAAACATTCAGTACTTC. The rearrangement links TRBV29-1 to TRBJ2-4, with a weak D call TRBD1 (6 bases). Germline CDR1 is SQVTM and CDR2 is ANQGSEA. Trimming stripped 7 bases from V and 3 bases from J, with 10 bases between. This CDR3 region has 12 residues.

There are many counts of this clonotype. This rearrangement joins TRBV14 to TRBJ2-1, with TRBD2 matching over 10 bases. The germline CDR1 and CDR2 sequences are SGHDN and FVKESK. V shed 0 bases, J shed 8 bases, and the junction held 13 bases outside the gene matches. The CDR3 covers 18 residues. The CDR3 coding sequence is TGTGCCAGCAGCCAAGATTGGGCTAGCGGGGGTCTCGGGGATGAGCAGTTCTTC. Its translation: CASSQDWASGGLGDEQFF.

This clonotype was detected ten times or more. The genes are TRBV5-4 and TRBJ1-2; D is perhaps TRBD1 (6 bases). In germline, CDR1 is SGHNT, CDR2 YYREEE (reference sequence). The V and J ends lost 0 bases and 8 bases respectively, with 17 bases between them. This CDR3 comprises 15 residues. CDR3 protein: CASSLGTESLWGYTF. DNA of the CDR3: TGTGCCAGCAGCTTGGGGACAGAGTCTCTGTGGGGCTACACCTTC.

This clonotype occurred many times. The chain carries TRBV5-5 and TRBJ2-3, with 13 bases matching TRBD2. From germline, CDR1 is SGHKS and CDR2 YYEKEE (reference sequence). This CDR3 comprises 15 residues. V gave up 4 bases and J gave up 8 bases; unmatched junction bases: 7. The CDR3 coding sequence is TGTGCCAGCAGCCGGGGACTAGCGGGACCTCTTACGCAGTATTTT. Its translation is CASSRGLAGPLTQYF.